Following are 9 T cell receptor beta chains from one sample sequenced in a study of cytomegalovirus exposure and HLA in healthy donors. This PCR relied on a set of 60 Vbeta primers and 13 Jbeta primers. The method was immunoSEQ multiplex PCR; TCRdb's version includes in-frame clones alone and lacks a portion of them. The sample lists around 100,000 clones, about 64% occurring once. The sequenced sample was PBMCs. Receptors were obtained from a man aged 18 to 29 in good health and CMV-seropositive.

J is TRBJ1-2 and V is TRBV29-1, with 8 bases matching TRBD1. CDR1 is SQVTM and CDR2 is ANQGSEA in the germline V gene. Trimming took 5 bases from V and 0 from J; bases not matched to a gene: 5. The CDR3 loop spans 14 amino acids. CDR3 residues: CSVIKDRANYGYTF. Here the CDR3 DNA reads TGCAGCGTTATTAAGGACAGGGCTAACTATGGCTACACCTTC. Full variable domain (remainder filled in from reference TRBV29-1 and TRBJ1-2): SAVISQKPSRDICQRGTSLTIQCQVDSQVTMMFWYRQQPGQSLTLIATANQGSEATYESGFVIDKFPISRPNLTFSTLTVSNMSPEDSSIYLCSVIKDRANYGYTFGSGTRLTVV.

V and J are TRBV11-2 and TRBJ2-5; the D gene is possibly TRBD2 (5 bases). Germline CDR1 is SGHAT and CDR2 is FQNNGV. Deletions cut 5 bases from V and 4 bases from J, with 8 bases between. This CDR3 has 12 amino acids. CDR3 sequence: CASSREGETQYF. The CDR3 DNA is TGTGCCAGCAGCCGGGAAGGAGAGACCCAGTACTTC.

This clone came up a few times. The rearrangement joins TRBV11-2 to TRBJ2-1; D may be TRBD2 (6 bases). Trimming stripped 2 bases from V and 8 bases from J, with 13 bases between. CDR1 and CDR2 from the germline V gene are SGHAT and FQNNGV. This CDR3 has 14 residues. The chain's CDR3 is CASSLIQGGYEQFF. The CDR3 DNA sequence: TGTGCCAGCAGCTTAATCCAGGGAGGCTATGAGCAGTTCTTC. Full variable domain (remainder filled in from reference TRBV11-2 and TRBJ2-1): EAGVAQSPRYKIIEKRQSVAFWCNPISGHATLYWYQQILGQGPKLLIQFQNNGVVDDSQLPKDRFSAERLKGVDSTLKIQPAKLEDSAVYLCASSLIQGGYEQFFGPGTRLTVL.

The gene calls are TRBV6-1 and TRBJ1-1; D remains unclear. Germline CDR1 reads MNHNS; CDR2 reads SASEGT. V lost 3 bases and J lost 0, with 8 bases in between. The CDR3 totals 14 residues. CDR3 DNA: TGTGCCAGCAGTGAGTCCGGAGTGAACACTGAAGCTTTCTTT. Protein sequence: CASSESGVNTEAFF.

The chain combines TRBV6-1 with TRBJ2-7, with 10 bases lining up with TRBD1. Trimming cost V 7 bases and J 3 bases; bases outside gene matches: 6. This CDR3 is 14 amino acids long. Germline CDR1 MNHNS, CDR2 SASEGT. The CDR3 DNA reads TGTGCCAGCACACCGGGACAGGGGTTCTACGAGCAGTACTTC. Amino acids: CASTPGQGFYEQYF.

The genes are TRBV27 and TRBJ2-1; D is unresolved. Trimming took 6 bases from V and 6 from J, leaving 12 bases between them. Germline V gene lookup returns CDR1 MNHEY and CDR2 SMNVEV (reference sequence). There are 13 residues in the CDR3. Written as DNA, the CDR3 is TGTGCCAGCAGCCTTGGGCAAAGCAATGAGCAGTTCTTC. It codes for CASSLGQSNEQFF.

This clone appeared once. The chain combines TRBV29-1 with TRBJ1-2; D unresolved. The germline V gene encodes CDR1 SQVTM and CDR2 ANQGSEA. Deletions cut 3 bases from V and 13 bases from J, with 12 bases between. The CDR3 length is 10 residues. CDR3 in DNA: TGCAGCGTTGACTCTGGGGAGCGCACCTTC. Protein sequence: CSVDSGERTF.

The chain couples TRBV10-2 to TRBJ2-3, with D perhaps TRBD2 (7 bases). Looked up from germline, CDR1 is WSHSY and CDR2 is SAAADI. The CDR3 is 15 residues long. Trimming took off 7 bases at V and 2 bases at J, with 16 bases between the two ends. CDR3 nucleotide sequence: TGCGCCAGCACACGGTCGGGGGGCCTCACAGATACGCAGTATTTT. Translation: CASTRSGGLTDTQYF.

V usage is TRBV2 and J usage is TRBJ1-2; 12 bases match TRBD1. The CDR3 is made up of 14 amino acids. V trimming: 5 bases; J trimming: 7 bases; junction bases outside the gene matches: 5. Germline V lookup: CDR1 SNHLY, CDR2 FYNNEI. The CDR3: CASSSVGQGAGYTF. CDR3 DNA: TGTGCCAGCAGTTCTGTGGGACAGGGGGCTGGCTACACCTTC.